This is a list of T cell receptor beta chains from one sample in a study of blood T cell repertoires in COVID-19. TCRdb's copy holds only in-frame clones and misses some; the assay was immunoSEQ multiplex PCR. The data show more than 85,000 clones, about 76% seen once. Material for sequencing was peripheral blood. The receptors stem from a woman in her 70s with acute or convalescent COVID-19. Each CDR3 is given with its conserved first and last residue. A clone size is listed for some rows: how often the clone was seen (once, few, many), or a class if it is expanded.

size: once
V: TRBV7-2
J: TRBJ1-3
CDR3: CASSLFAADFSGNTIYF

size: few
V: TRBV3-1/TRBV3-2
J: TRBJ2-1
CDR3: CATAAGADDNEQFF

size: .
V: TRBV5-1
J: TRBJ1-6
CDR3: CASSLAEGNSPLHF

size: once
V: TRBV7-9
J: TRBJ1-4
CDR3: CASSPLRGNEKLFF

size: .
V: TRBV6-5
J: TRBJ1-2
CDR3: CASSQGIGYTF

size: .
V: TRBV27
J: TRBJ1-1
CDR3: CASSYNQGGTEAFF

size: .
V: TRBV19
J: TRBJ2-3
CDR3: CASSGLGQGYGTQYF

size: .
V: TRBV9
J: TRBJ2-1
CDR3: CASSVGGLSYNEQFF

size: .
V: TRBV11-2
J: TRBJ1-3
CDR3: CASSLDPSRAGNTIYF

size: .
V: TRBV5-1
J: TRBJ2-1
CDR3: CASSLRTSPKNEQFF

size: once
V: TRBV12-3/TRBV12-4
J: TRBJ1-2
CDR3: CASSLDSYYGYTF

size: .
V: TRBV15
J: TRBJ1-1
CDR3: CATSRDGWTGDLGLILLNTEAFF

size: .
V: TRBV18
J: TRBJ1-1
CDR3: CASSQGSGTEAFF

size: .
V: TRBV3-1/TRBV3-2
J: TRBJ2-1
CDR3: CASRLTSGGGNEQFF

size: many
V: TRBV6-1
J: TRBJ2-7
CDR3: CASSEFGSGRVEQYF

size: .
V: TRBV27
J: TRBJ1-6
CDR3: CATGVEGFSPLHF

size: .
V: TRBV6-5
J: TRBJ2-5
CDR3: CASSIPGGPRETQYF

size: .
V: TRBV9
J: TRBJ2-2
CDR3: CASSVPTSGGSTGELFF

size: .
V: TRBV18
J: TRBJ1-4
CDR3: CASSPGGNNEKLFF

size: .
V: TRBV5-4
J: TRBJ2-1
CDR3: CASSKGTSLGGNEQFF

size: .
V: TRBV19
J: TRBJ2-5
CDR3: CASSTLGGGVEETQYF

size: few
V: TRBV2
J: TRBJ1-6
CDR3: CASSSRNPNSPLHF

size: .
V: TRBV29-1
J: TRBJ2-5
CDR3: CSVLPGGETQYF

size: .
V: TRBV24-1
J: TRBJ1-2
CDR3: CATSGTRGGLDDYTF

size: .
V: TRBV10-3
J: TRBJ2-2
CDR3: CAIRTNTGELFF

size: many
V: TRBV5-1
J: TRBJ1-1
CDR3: CASSSGGSTFYREAFF

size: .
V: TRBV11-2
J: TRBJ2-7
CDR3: CASSFGTGSYEQYF

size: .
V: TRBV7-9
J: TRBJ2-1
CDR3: CASSLSGGAVEQFF

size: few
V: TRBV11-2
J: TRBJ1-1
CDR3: CASSLGGYIEAFF

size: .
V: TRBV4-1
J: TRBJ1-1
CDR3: CASSQEQGKNTEAFF

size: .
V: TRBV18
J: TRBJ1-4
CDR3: CASSPPPGEKLFF

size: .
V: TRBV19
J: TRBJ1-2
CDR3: CASRSGVRKDGYTF

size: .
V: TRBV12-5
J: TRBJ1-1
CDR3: CASGLVLTVHTEAFF

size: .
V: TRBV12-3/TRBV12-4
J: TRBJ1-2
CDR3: CASSFEGYGYTF

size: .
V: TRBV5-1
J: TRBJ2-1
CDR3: CASTHRRGAGNEQFF

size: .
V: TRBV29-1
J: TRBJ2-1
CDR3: CSVEEAGGYNEQFF

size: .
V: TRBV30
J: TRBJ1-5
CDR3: CAWSVRGNQPQHF

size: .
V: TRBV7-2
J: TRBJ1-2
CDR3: CASSLASSRGSGGYTF

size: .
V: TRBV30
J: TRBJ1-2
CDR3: CAWSVPGDYGYTF

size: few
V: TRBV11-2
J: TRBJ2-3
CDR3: CASSLGGRFGDTQYF